This TCR beta chain is from a study of shared clonotypes between healthy human individuals. V dropped 6 bases and J dropped 4 bases, with 11 bases sitting between them. Germline V gives CDR1 SGHAT, CDR2 FQDESV (reference sequence). The CDR3 is 13 residues long. Generated by immunoSEQ multiplex PCR, the TCRdb table keeps only in-frame clones and is missing some. The sample holds about 1 million clones, around 74% seen once. The J gene is TRBJ2-3, the V gene TRBV11-1, with D perhaps matching TRBD1 (6 bases). Material: memory CD4+ T cells sorted from blood. This sample's subset: CD45RA-negative fraction. This TCR derives from a man in his late teens or twenties in good health. The CDR3, as DNA: TGTGCCAGCAGGGGGGCAGGCTCAGATACGCAGTATTTT. The encoded protein is CASRGAGSDTQYF.